A single sample is the source of the 28 T cell receptor beta chains below, sequenced in a study of low-dose radiotherapy and immunotherapy resistance in tumors (dated by TCRdb to 2022 to 2024). To make first-strand cDNA, Superscript III was used along with a set of TRAV- and TRBV-specific primers so that both the TCRalpha and TCRbeta chains were covered. TCRs were amplified for about 19 PCR cycles with Phusion, using a constant-region primer paired with the adapter attached to the V primers. TCRdb ran its own pipeline on the public reads, namely fastp trimming at Q25 and MiXCR clone calling, and kept in-frame beta chains. Each CDR3 protein appears once, grouped with its most common genes and DNA. For this sample the table gives around 10,000 distinct CDR3 sequences, of which about half were detected only once. The top ten clones comprise around 7.4% of the sample. These receptors were taken from a human donor with advanced metastatic prostate, ovarian, gallbladder or colorectal cancer (not recorded which). This table probably holds off-target reads from a library built for another chain.

This clonotype was observed a few times. The chain has TRBV15 and TRBJ2-4, with unresolved D. Trimming pared 9 bases from V and 4 bases from J, leaving 16 bases between. CDR3 length equals 14 residues. Germline V gene lookup returns CDR1 LNHNV and CDR2 YYDKDF (reference sequence). The CDR3 protein is CATSPAALKNIQYF. CDR3 nucleotides: TGTGCCACTAGCCCCGCAGCCCTGAAAAACATTCAGTACTTC.

This chain uses TRBV29-1 with TRBJ2-1; 10 bases agree with TRBD1. The V segment lost 7 bases and the J segment 6 bases; nucleotides outside the gene matches: 9. The CDR3 spans 14 residues. Germline V gene sequence: CDR1 SQVTM, CDR2 ANQGSEA. CDR3 DNA sequence: TGCAGCGGGACGGGACAGGGGTGGTCCAATGAGCAGTTCTTC. Amino acid sequence: CSGTGQGWSNEQFF.

The V and J genes are TRBV12-3 or TRBV12-4 and TRBJ2-7; TRBD2 aligns across 9 bases. V was clipped by 7 bases and J by 7 bases; unmatched bases: 17. The CDR3 totals 16 residues. The CDR3 here is CASTRLPSGDSGEQYF. The CDR3 DNA reads as TGTGCCAGCACCCGACTCCCTAGCGGGGACAGCGGGGAGCAGTACTTC.

This clonotype showed up just a few times. This rearrangement joins TRBV28 to TRBJ2-7; no clear D gene. CDR1 is MDHEN and CDR2 is SYDVKM in the germline V gene. V was cut by 6 bases and J by 3 bases, with 3 bases left in between. CDR3 size: 10 residues. CDR3 in amino acids: CASSRYEQYF. The CDR3 DNA sequence: TGTGCCAGCAGCCGCTACGAGCAGTACTTC.

This clonotype showed up just a few times. The genes are TRBV7-2 and TRBJ1-4; D call uncertain. Germline V gene data show CDR1 as SGHTA and CDR2 as FQGNSA. The CDR3 sequence is 13 residues long. Trimming left V 6 bases short and J 0 bases short, with 5 bases between. The DNA for the CDR3 is TGTGCCAGCAGTCCTGCAACTAATGAAAAACTGTTTTTT. This gives the protein CASSPATNEKLFF.

The CDR3 protein is CASRGDLNQPQHF. The CDR3 DNA sequence: TGTGCCAGCAGAGGGGACCTAAATCAGCCCCAGCATTTT. The chain carries TRBV6-6 and TRBJ1-5; D is possibly TRBD1 (5 bases). Germline CDR1 MNHNY, CDR2 SVGAGI (reference sequence). Trimming took off 6 bases at V and 4 bases at J, with 10 bases between the two ends. CDR3 length: 13 amino acids.

This chain joins TRBV2 and TRBJ1-1; the match to TRBD1 covers 7 bases. This CDR3 is built from 13 residues. The junction had 5 bases not matched to a gene; V was cut back by 9 bases and J by 1 base. The V gene's germline CDR1 is SNHLY and CDR2 FYNNEI. CDR3 sequence reads: CASRGQTNTEAFF. In DNA, the CDR3 is TGTGCCAGTCGGGGACAGACGAACACTGAAGCTTTCTTT.

This clonotype came up once. One junction end disagrees with the germline gene, perhaps due to a read error. This chain uses TRBV27 with TRBJ2-1; 8 bases map to TRBD2. The CDR3 contains 15 residues. The germline gives CDR1 MNHEY, CDR2 SMNVEV (reference sequence). The CDR3 region has the DNA TGTGCCACCAGTGATGCTGGCGGGAGGAGTAATGAGCAGTTCTTC. Its protein product is CATSDAGGRSNEQFF.

The chain joins TRBV29-1 to TRBJ2-2; 8 bases match TRBD1. The CDR3 contains 14 residues. With V trimmed by 8 bases and J by 1 base, 6 bases remained unmatched. Germline lookup yields CDR1 SQVTM and CDR2 ANQGSEA. The CDR3 nucleotides are TGCAGCATAACCGGGACAGGGAACACCGGGGAGCTGTTTTTT. Translated, it gives CSITGTGNTGELFF.

This clonotype was found a few times. The chain employs TRBV12-5 and TRBJ1-5, with TRBD1 as a possible D gene (6 bases). The germline V gene encodes CDR1 LGHNT and CDR2 FRNRAP. V was cut by 0 bases and J by 7 bases, with 13 bases left in between. This CDR3 is 15 amino acids long. The DNA for the CDR3 is TGTGCTAGTGGTTTGGTTGGGGGCTTCCTACAGCCCCAGCATTTT. Translating gives CASGLVGGFLQPQHF.

This clonotype has more than one count but fewer than ten. V usage is TRBV2 and J usage is TRBJ1-3, with D possibly being TRBD1 (6 bases). Trimming removed 4 bases at V and 1 base at J, with 8 bases between. The CDR3 spans 14 residues. The V gene's germline CDR1 is SNHLY and CDR2 FYNNEI. CDR3 DNA: TGTGCCAGCAGTGTACAGGGATCTGGAAACACCATATATTTT. It translates to CASSVQGSGNTIYF.

This chain uses TRBV28 with TRBJ2-7, with D possibly matching TRBD2 (6 bases). Trimming left V 0 bases short and J 5 bases short, with 14 bases between. The CDR3 consists of 15 residues. Germline V CDR1 and CDR2: MDHEN, SYDVKM. The CDR3 bases are TGTGCCAGCAGTTTATGGGAGGGCCGATTAGACGAGCAGTACTTC. It is translated as CASSLWEGRLDEQYF.

The V gene is TRBV14, the J gene TRBJ2-7; D is possibly TRBD1 (6 bases). Germline CDR1 and CDR2: SGHDN and FVKESK. Trimming pared 1 base from V and 5 bases from J, leaving 21 bases between. This CDR3 has 17 amino acids. CDR3 sequence (DNA): TGTGCCAGCAGCCAAGGGAATCTGGGCAACAGGGCCCACGAGCAGTACTTC. Residues: CASSQGNLGNRAHEQYF.

The chain recombines TRBV2 with TRBJ1-1; D is unclear. Trimming took 4 bases from V and 9 from J, leaving 9 bases between them. The CDR3 covers 11 residues. Germline V gives CDR1 SNHLY, CDR2 FYNNEI. The chain's CDR3 is CASSVGQKAFF. The CDR3 DNA reads as TGTGCCAGCAGTGTAGGCCAAAAAGCTTTCTTT.

The gene calls are TRBV6-8 and TRBJ2-6, with 7 bases fitting TRBD1. CDR1 and CDR2 (germline): MNHGY, SAAAGT. The CDR3 sequence is 19 residues long. Trimming removed 0 bases from V and 4 bases from J; junction bases left unmatched: 12. This CDR3 reads CASSYSRGQPGLGANVLTF. The CDR3 DNA reads as TGTGCCAGCAGTTACTCGAGGGGACAGCCTGGCCTCGGGGCCAACGTCCTGACTTTC.

CDR3 loop: CASSPGVFNEKLFF. The CDR3 DNA is TGTGCCAGCAGTCCGGGGGTTTTTAATGAAAAACTGTTTTTT. The rearrangement joins TRBV12-3 or TRBV12-4 to TRBJ1-4, with a tentative D call TRBD1 (5 bases). This CDR3 contains 14 residues. V dropped 5 bases and J dropped 4 bases, with 11 bases sitting between them.

This clonotype was found a few times. The V gene is TRBV12-3 or TRBV12-4, the J gene TRBJ2-7, with 7 nucleotides matching TRBD1. J gave up 3 bases and V 5 bases, and 7 bases lay outside the gene matches. The CDR3 loop spans 14 amino acids. The CDR3 region is CASSRQGLDYEQYF. DNA of the CDR3: TGTGCCAGCAGTAGACAGGGCCTAGACTACGAGCAGTACTTC.

The rearrangement uses TRBV20-1 and TRBJ2-5, with 7 bases that match TRBD1. The CDR3 covers 11 residues. V lost 6 bases and J lost 5; bases outside the gene matches: 3. Germline values: CDR1 DFQATT, CDR2 SNEGSKA (reference sequence). The CDR3 is CSARGLETQYF. The DNA for the CDR3 is TGCAGTGCCAGGGGGTTGGAGACCCAGTACTTC.

The chain employs TRBV7-9 and TRBJ2-1; 13 nucleotides agree with TRBD2. Trimming removed 4 bases from V and 5 bases from J; junction bases left unmatched: 11. This CDR3 is 18 amino acids long. From germline, CDR1 is SEHNR and CDR2 FQNEAQ (reference sequence). CDR3 sequence: CASSSPPFTSGGDNEQFF. The DNA of the CDR3 is TGTGCCAGCAGCTCTCCCCCTTTTACTAGCGGGGGGGACAATGAGCAGTTCTTC.

Notes on this clonotype: Mismatch with germline at one junction end may stem from a read error. The CDR3: CASSSGDTLRETQYF. CDR3 nucleotide sequence: TGTGCTAGCAGCTCCGGGGACACTTTGAGGGAGACCCAGTACTTC. V gene TRBV7-7 combines with J gene TRBJ2-5, with a tentative D call TRBD1 (6 bases). Germline CDR1 reads SSHAT; CDR2 reads FNYEAQ (reference sequence). This CDR3 has 15 amino acids.

The rearrangement uses TRBV6-2 or TRBV6-3 and TRBJ2-2; the D is unclear. CDR1 is MNHEY, CDR2 SVGEGT, per germline. The CDR3 loop spans 13 amino acids. V lost 5 bases and J lost 5, with 9 bases in between. The CDR3 coding sequence is TGTGCCAGCAGTGAAGTGGGTACCGGGGAGCTGTTTTTT. Protein product: CASSEVGTGELFF.

The V call is TRBV6-1, the J call TRBJ2-7; 10 bases align to TRBD2. V lost 5 bases to trimming and J lost 9 bases; unmatched junction nucleotides: 10. Per the germline V gene, CDR1 is MNHNS and CDR2 is SASEGT. The CDR3 has 14 residues. The CDR3 sequence: CASSPPAGGQVQYF. For the CDR3, the DNA is TGTGCCAGCAGTCCCCCAGCGGGGGGGCAGGTGCAGTACTTC.

J is TRBJ2-5 and V is TRBV2; TRBD2 might be the D (5 bases). Germline CDR1 reads SNHLY; CDR2 reads FYNNEI. Trimming took 3 bases from V and 3 from J, leaving 8 bases between them. The CDR3 totals 13 residues. The CDR3 reads CASSEERKETQYF. DNA of the CDR3: TGTGCCAGCAGTGAGGAGCGGAAAGAGACCCAGTACTTC.

This chain uses TRBV6-2 or TRBV6-3 with TRBJ1-2; 8 nucleotides agree with TRBD1. CDR3 length: 14 amino acids. The V gene's germline CDR1 is MNHEY and CDR2 SVGEGT. Trimming removed 5 bases from V and 4 bases from J; junction bases left unmatched: 6. For the CDR3, the DNA is TGTGCCAGCAGTGCAAACAGGGGGGGCTATGGCTACACCTTC. It encodes CASSANRGGYGYTF.

The J gene is TRBJ2-7, the V gene TRBV28, with D hard to call. Per germline, CDR1 MDHEN and CDR2 SYDVKM. CDR3 size: 12 residues. Trimming took off 1 base at V and 6 bases at J, with 7 bases between the two ends. DNA for the CDR3: TGTGCCAGCAGTTTATTTTCCCTCGAGCAGTACTTC. This encodes CASSLFSLEQYF.

This sequence joins TRBV18 and TRBJ1-5; 9 positions agree with TRBD1. The CDR3 has 15 residues. V gave up 4 bases and J gave up 8 bases; unmatched junction bases: 9. Germline lookup yields CDR1 KGHSH and CDR2 LQKENI. CDR3 in DNA: TGTGCCAGCTCACTGGGGACAGGGTCAGTGGAGCCCCAGCATTTT. Protein: CASSLGTGSVEPQHF.

The V gene is TRBV10-3, the J gene TRBJ2-3; perhaps TRBD1 as D (5 bases). Trimming stripped 10 bases from V and 1 base from J, with 9 bases between. The CDR3 is made up of 12 amino acids. Germline CDR1 ENHRY, CDR2 SYGVKD. Here the CDR3 reads CASQQGTDTQYF. The CDR3 bases are TGTGCCAGCCAACAGGGCACAGATACGCAGTATTTT.

The chain couples TRBV15 to TRBJ2-1, with 8 bases matching TRBD1. CDR1 is LNHNV and CDR2 is YYDKDF in the germline V gene (reference sequence). The CDR3 contains 17 residues. Trimming took 0 bases from V and 1 from J; bases not matched to a gene: 5. The CDR3 protein is CATSRDSGGSSYNEQFF. The CDR3 DNA is TGTGCCACCAGCAGAGATTCAGGGGGCTCGTCCTACAATGAGCAGTTCTTC.